This T cell receptor (beta chain) was identified in a study of cytomegalovirus exposure and HLA in healthy donors (dated by TCRdb to about 2017). Turning to the overall study: An earlier analysis of more than 550 of the donors reported 276 Gb of sequence data and 117 million unique TCR beta sequences obtained from approximately 180 million T cells. Rather than using new phenotypic data, the later analysis identified candidate immune exposures from TCR beta sequences and from how often those sequences occurred across donors. Along with the roughly 610-subject first cohort, a separate validation cohort of over 90 different subjects was used. HLA typing covered class I and class II loci at four-digit resolution. The number of donors typed differed by locus, with roughly 629-640 for A, B, C, DRB1 and DQB1, about 500 for DQA1, 606 for DPA1, and around 430 for DPB1. The study was designed to test whether signatures of past pathogen exposure could be identified by cataloging public T cell receptors. An earlier analysis of around 640 of the donors used high-throughput TCR beta sequencing to judge whether each TCR beta V gene segment behaved as functional or pseudogenic. A handful of DR-DQ haplotypes were handled as single units for association and clustering because linkage in the cohort was strong. The study profiled the T cell repertoires of hundreds of subjects by immunosequencing and related them to cytomegalovirus serostatus. Donor age, sex, ethnicity and CMV serostatus were compiled together with the repertoire data. All discovery cohort repertoires had been generated using a single sequencing platform. High-throughput TCR immunosequencing, statistical association of individual TCRs with disease status, and machine learning were combined to predict cytomegalovirus infection status. Roughly 300 gigabases of sequencing data and around 80 million unique TCR sequences made up an early release that covered around 640 HLA-typed donors. A later genetic analysis took genome-wide SNP genotypes for about three fifths of the 666 donors and used that subset as a discovery cohort. Of the approximately 400 genotyped donors, over 70% fell in the genetic ancestry cluster associated with self-reported Caucasian donors. To study patterns of TCR occurrence, a later analysis re-analyzed previously published TCR beta repertoires from 600 to 750 donors and added high-resolution HLA genotyping. Among about 390 genotyped donors of the cohort, an average of around 240,000 unique TCR beta nucleotide sequences were sequenced per donor, roughly 20% of them non-productive. Overall results and qualifications from the work: CMV serostatus was the only immune exposure information available for the cohort. Because HLA typing was missing for some donors at each locus, association tests included only the typed subset. According to the authors, the approach could potentially be generalized to other disease states and immunological phenotypes. Because the 87-base-pair reads could not distinguish some IMGT-functional V segments, including TRBV6-2 and TRBV6-3, those segments were excluded. Around 16 rarely observed V segments, including chromosome 9 orphons, were excluded from the earlier analysis of several hundred of the donors because counts were too low. In an earlier analysis of fewer than 750 of the donors, most TCR beta V segments were observed in productive rearrangements about 87% or about 30% of the time, broadly matching IMGT annotations. A later analysis associated 16,951 TCR beta sequences with specific HLA alleles at a false discovery rate of 0.05. V-gene and J-gene trimming of TCR beta chains was associated with a missense DCLRE1C variant in a later genetic analysis, and the association was replicated in an independent cohort. A later analysis found that HLA-associated TCR beta chains were more clonally expanded and had lower generation probabilities than equally common non-associated chains. A few of the identified cytomegalovirus-associated TCR beta chains were confirmed in vitro to be specific for cytomegalovirus antigens. The classifier was reported to diagnose cytomegalovirus status with high specificity and sensitivity in both the original cohort and the validation cohort. A further reported finding was that TCR beta sequences accurately predicted the HLA-A and HLA-B alleles for most subjects in the first cohort. In a later analysis, TCR association rates were found to vary across HLA loci, with the most associated TCRs seen for DRB1 alleles and the fewest for HLA-C alleles. Most TCR sequences were seen in very few donors, while some public TCRs were found in many individuals. Linkage disequilibrium might explain the correlated functional status among segregating V segments, but an unknown experimental factor could not be excluded. In the study, 164 TCR beta chains were listed as associated with cytomegalovirus. A group of highly shared sequence variants was considered likely to be a technical artifact of the sequencing pipeline. Assigning TCR associations to individual alleles was difficult when HLA alleles, especially DR and DQ, strongly co-occurred. According to a later analysis, parvovirus B19, influenza, CMV and Epstein-Barr virus appeared linked to several top co-occurrence clusters. A later analysis found that most CMV-associated TCR beta chains appeared HLA-restricted, with HLA associations seemingly driven largely by CMV exposure. The cohort was sequenced for TCR beta chains only, and without alpha or paired-chain data the features that could be detected were limited. Compared with the 666-donor mean, donors in an Asian-associated ancestry cluster had fewer N-insertions in productive TCRs, according to a later genetic analysis. Roughly uniform sequencing depth across donors was assumed in presence/absence analyses, although this assumption may not hold.

From cysteine to phenylalanine, the CDR3 is 16 amino acids long. Only the CDR3 DNA stays, 48 bases, in frame from base 1. V is pared back by 4 bases and J by 5 bases, with 18 bases lying between the germline termini. The germline V gene (reference sequence) supplies CDR1 LNHDA and CDR2 SQIVND. Library preparation used the immunoSEQ multiplex PCR assay. The multiplex PCR relied on a mix of 60 forward primers for TCR Vbeta segments and 13 reverse primers for TCR Jbeta segments. A multiplex PCR assay on genomic DNA amplified the CDR3 region of rearranged TCR beta genes. The amplified TCR beta libraries were sequenced on the Illumina HiSeq System as 87-base-pair reads. Processing in the source paper ran as follows. A later analysis counted about 80 million unique TCR beta chains across the 650 to 800 repertoires, and some 11 million of these chains were shared by at least two donors. Raw reads were error-corrected and collapsed into unique sequences with a nearest-neighbor algorithm that merged closely related sequences to remove PCR and sequencing errors. V, D and J gene segments were assigned by aligning CDR3 sequences to IMGT reference sequences. For a sequence to be retained, at least a six-nucleotide match to both a V gene segment and a J gene segment was required. Rearrangements were called productive when the CDR3 lacked stop codons and stayed in frame with V and J; all others were non-productive. Following IMGT convention, CDR3 was defined as the stretch from the second conserved V-encoded cysteine up to the conserved J-encoded phenylalanine. In an earlier analysis of around 540 of the donors, sequences lacking an unambiguous match to a single V gene segment were excluded. In an earlier analysis of roughly 500 of the donors, V segments were called functional above 56.7% productive rearrangements and were called segregating when the between-donor standard deviation exceeded 5%. To diagnose cytomegalovirus status from the catalog of TCR beta chain sequences, a statistical classification framework was built. A later analysis assigned V and J genes by comparing TCR nucleotide sequences with IMGT/GENE-DB human TR gene sequences. The TCRdist pipeline was used in a later analysis to assign CDR3 sequences and most-parsimonious VDJ recombination scenarios. In a later analysis, every TCR beta chain was defined by the combination of its CDR3 amino acid sequence and its V-gene family, and reads without a unique V-gene family were dropped. In a later analysis, 450 to 600 highly shared, low-generation-probability nucleotide sequences were removed to address suspected cross-contamination and a sequencing artifact. For each public chain, a later analysis derived a clonal expansion index from normalized ranks of inferred template counts within each repertoire. In a later analysis, generation probabilities were computed using a VDJ recombination model fitted to out-of-frame rearrangements, and the results were checked against IGoR. In a later analysis, hypergeometric tests were used to score TCR-TCR, TCR-HLA and TCR-CMV co-occurrence, with a repertoire-size bias correction applied to TCR pairs. To estimate false discovery rates, a later analysis permuted the HLA or CMV assignments 20 times. A later analysis grouped co-occurring TCRs with DBSCAN, adding TCRdist sequence similarity when clustering within HLA-allele-positive subsets. Repertoires with fewer than 30,000 or more than 120,000 public chains, plus five repertoires with anomalous nucleotide sharing, were excluded from co-occurrence clustering. Drawn from immuneACCESS, this table holds only the in-frame rearrangements with V and J called that TCRdb kept. Clones are partly lost; checked studies trace under half to an unresolved V gene and leave the rest unexplained. V and J calls and clone size are given by that table; D and trimming were obtained from the DNA. The sample table records 130,000 or so clones; roughly 8.3% of these occur just once. The ten largest account for 4.5% to 5.5% of the sample.

The cohort comprised more than 550 healthy bone marrow donors. Cohort members were all nominally healthy when sampled, although unrecorded immune exposures were likely present. The donor tested CMV seronegative, placing the donor among the 350 or so seronegative members of the cohort. Each donor provided a peripheral blood sample, and peripheral blood mononuclear cells were used for TCR beta sequencing. The Qiagen DNeasy Blood Extraction Kit was used to extract genomic DNA from the blood cell samples. This clone has only a few counts. What this receptor recognizes is not known. Base quality data are lacking; no much larger clone is found one base away.

This receptor was taken from a man aged 40-49 years in good health and CMV-seronegative. Sequencing input: PBMCs. This chain is built from TRBV19 and TRBJ1-5, and the D gene may be TRBD1, 6 bases matching. Here is the DNA: TGTGCCAGTAGTAGCTCGGGACACAGAGGGCATCAGCCCCAGCATTTT. Translated, it reads CASSSSGHRGHQPQHF.